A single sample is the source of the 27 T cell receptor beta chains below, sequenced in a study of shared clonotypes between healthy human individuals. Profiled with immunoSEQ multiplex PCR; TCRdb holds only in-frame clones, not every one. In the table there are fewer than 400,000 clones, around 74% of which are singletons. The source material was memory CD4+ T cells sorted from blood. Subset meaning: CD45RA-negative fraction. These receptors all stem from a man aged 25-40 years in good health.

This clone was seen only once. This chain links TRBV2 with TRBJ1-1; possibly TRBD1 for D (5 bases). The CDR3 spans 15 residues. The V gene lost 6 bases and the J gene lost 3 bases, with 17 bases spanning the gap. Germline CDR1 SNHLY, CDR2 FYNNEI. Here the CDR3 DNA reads TGTGCCAGCAGGAGGGGCAAAATGAGGGACACTGAAGCTTTCTTT. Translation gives CASRRGKMRDTEAFF.

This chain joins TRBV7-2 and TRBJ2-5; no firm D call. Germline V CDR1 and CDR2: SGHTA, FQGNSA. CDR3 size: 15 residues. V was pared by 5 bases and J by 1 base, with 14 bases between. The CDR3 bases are TGTGCCAGCAGCCCCCCAAGTGGTGGCCAAGAGACCCAGTACTTC. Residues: CASSPPSGGQETQYF.

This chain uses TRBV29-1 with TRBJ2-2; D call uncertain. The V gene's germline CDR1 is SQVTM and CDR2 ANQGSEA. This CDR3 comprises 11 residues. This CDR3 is CIGATAGELFF. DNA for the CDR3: TGCATCGGTGCGACCGCCGGGGAGCTGTTTTTT.

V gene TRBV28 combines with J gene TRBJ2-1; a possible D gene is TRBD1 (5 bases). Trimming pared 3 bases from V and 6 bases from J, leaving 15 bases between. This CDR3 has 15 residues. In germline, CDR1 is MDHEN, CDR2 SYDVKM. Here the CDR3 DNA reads TGTGCCAGCAGTTTCATCCCAGGGTTTGTCAATGAGCAGTTCTTC. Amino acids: CASSFIPGFVNEQFF. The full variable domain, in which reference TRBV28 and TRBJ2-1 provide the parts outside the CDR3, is DVKVTQSSRYLVKRTGEKVFLECVQDMDHENMFWYRQDPGLGLRLIYFSYDVKMKEKGDIPEGYSVSREKKERFSLILESASTNQTSMYLCASSFIPGFVNEQFFGPGTRLTVL.

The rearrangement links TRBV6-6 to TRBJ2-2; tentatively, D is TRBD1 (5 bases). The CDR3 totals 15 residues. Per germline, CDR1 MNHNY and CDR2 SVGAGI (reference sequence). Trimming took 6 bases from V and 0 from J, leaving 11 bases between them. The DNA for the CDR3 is TGTGCCAGCAGAGCAGGGTTCTCGAACACCGGGGAGCTGTTTTTT. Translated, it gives CASRAGFSNTGELFF.

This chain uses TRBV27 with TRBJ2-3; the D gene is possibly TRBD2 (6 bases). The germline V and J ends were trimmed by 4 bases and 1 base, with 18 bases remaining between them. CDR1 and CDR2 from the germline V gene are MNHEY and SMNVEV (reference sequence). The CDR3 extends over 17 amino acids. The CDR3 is CASSSSSVSWGTDTQYF. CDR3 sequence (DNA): TGTGCCAGCAGTTCCTCTAGCGTCTCGTGGGGCACAGATACGCAGTATTTT.

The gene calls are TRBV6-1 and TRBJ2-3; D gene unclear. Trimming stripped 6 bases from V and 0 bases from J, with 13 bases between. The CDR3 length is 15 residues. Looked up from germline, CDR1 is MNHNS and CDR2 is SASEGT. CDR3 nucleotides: TGTGCCAGCAGGCCTGTCCTCGTTAGCACAGATACGCAGTATTTT. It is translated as CASRPVLVSTDTQYF.

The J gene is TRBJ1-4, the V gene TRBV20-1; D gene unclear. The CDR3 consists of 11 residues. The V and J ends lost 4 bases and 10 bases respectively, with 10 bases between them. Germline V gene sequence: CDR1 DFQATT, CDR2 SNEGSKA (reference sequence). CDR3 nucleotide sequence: TGCAGTGCTATTATCCGGGGAAAACTGTTTTTT. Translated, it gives CSAIIRGKLFF.

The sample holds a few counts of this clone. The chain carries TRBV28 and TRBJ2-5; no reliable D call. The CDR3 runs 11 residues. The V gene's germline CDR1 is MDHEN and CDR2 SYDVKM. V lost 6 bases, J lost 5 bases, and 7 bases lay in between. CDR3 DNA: TGTGCCAGCAGGAGAGAGGAGACCCAGTACTTC. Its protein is CASRREETQYF.

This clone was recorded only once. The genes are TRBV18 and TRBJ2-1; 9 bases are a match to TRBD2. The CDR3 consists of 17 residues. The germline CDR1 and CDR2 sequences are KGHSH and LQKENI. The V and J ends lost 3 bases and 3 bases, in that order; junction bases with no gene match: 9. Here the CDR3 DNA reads TGTGCCAGCTCACCGCCCGAAGGACTAGCGAACTACAATGAGCAGTTCTTC. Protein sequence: CASSPPEGLANYNEQFF.

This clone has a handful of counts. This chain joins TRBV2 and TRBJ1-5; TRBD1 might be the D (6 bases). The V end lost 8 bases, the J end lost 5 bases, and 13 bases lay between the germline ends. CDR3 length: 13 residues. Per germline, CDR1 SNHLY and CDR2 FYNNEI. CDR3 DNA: TGTGCCAGCCAGACAGGAGAGGATCAGCCCCAGCATTTT. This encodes CASQTGEDQPQHF.

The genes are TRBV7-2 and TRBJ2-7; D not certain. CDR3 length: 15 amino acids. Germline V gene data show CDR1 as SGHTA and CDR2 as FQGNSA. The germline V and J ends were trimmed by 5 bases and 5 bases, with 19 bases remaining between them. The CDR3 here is CASSPSLGRPDEQYF. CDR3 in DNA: TGTGCCAGCAGCCCTTCCTTAGGACGGCCGGACGAGCAGTACTTC.

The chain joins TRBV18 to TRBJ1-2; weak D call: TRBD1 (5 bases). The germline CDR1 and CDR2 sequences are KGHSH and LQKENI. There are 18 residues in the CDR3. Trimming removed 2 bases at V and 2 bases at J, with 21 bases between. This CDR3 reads CASSPIYRDPSENYGYTF. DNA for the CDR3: TGTGCCAGCTCACCAATTTACCGGGACCCCTCAGAGAACTATGGCTACACCTTC.

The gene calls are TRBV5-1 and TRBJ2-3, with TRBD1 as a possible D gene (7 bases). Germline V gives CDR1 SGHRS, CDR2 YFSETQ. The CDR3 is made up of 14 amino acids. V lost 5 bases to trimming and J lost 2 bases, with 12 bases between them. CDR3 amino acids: CASRGGQHTDTQYF. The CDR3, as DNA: TGCGCCAGCAGGGGGGGACAGCACACAGATACGCAGTATTTT.

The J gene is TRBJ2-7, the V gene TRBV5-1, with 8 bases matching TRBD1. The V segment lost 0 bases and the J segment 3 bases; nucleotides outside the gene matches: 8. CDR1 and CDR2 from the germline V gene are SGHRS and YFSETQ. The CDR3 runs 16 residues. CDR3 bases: TGCGCCAGCAGCTTGGGGGGACAGGACGTCAACTACGAGCAGTACTTC. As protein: CASSLGGQDVNYEQYF.

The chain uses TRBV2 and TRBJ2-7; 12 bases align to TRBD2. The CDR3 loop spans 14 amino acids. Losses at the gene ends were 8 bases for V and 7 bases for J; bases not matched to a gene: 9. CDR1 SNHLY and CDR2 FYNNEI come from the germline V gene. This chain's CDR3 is CASGRLAGAGEQYF. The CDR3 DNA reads TGTGCCAGCGGCCGACTAGCGGGAGCGGGAGAGCAGTACTTC.

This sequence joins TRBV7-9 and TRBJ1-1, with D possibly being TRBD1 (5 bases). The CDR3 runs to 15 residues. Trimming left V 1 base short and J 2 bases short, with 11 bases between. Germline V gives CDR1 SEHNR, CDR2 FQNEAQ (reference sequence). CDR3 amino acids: CASSLDAGVNTEAFF. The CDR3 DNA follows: TGTGCCAGCAGCTTAGACGCGGGGGTCAACACTGAAGCTTTCTTT.

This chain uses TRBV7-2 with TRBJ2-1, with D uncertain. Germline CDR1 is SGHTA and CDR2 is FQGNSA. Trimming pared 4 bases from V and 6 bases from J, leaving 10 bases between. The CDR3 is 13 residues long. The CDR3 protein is CASSWDMGNEQFF. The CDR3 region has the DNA TGTGCCAGCAGCTGGGATATGGGCAATGAGCAGTTCTTC. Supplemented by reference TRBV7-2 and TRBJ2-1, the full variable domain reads GAGVSQSPSNKVTEKGKDVELRCDPISGHTALYWYRQSLGQGLEFLIYFQGNSAPDKSGLPSDRFSAERTGGSVSTLTIQRTQQEDSAVYLCASSWDMGNEQFFGPGTRLTVL.

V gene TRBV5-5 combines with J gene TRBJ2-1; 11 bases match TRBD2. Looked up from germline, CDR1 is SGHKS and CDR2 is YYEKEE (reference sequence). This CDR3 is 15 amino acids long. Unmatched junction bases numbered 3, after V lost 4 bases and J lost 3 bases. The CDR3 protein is CASSPTSGIYNEQFF. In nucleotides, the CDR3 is TGTGCCAGCAGCCCGACTAGCGGGATCTACAATGAGCAGTTCTTC.

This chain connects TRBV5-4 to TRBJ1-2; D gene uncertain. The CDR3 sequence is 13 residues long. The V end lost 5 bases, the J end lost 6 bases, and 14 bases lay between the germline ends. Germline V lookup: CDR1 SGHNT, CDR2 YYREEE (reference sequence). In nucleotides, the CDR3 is TGTGCCAGCAGTCATCCGGGATCGGATGGCTACACCTTC. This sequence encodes CASSHPGSDGYTF.

The CDR3 reads CASSLGLAGVSGGYEQYF. For the CDR3, the DNA is TGTGCCAGCAGCCTCGGACTAGCGGGAGTCAGCGGGGGCTACGAGCAGTACTTC. This sequence joins TRBV7-8 and TRBJ2-7; 13 bases are a match to TRBD2. CDR1 and CDR2 from the germline V gene are SGHVS and FQNEAQ. The ends lost 5 bases at V and 3 bases at J; junction bases unmatched: 13. The CDR3 loop spans 18 amino acids.

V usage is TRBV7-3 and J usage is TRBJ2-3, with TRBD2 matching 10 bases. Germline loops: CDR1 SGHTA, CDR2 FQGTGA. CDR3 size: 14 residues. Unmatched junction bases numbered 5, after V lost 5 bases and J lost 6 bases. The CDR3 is CASSPGTSVDTQYF. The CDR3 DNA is TGTGCCAGCAGCCCCGGGACTAGCGTGGATACGCAGTATTTT.

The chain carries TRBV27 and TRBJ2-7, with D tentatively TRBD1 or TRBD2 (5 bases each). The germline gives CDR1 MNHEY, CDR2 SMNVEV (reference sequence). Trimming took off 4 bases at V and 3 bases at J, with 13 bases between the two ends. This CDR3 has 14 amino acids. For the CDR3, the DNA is TGTGCCAGCAGTTCATCCGGGACCCGCTACGAGCAGTACTTC. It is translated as CASSSSGTRYEQYF.

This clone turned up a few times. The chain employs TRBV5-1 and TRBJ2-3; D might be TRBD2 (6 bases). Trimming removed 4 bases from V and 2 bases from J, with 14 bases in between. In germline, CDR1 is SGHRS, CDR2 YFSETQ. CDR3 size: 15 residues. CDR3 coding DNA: TGCGCCAGCAGCCGCCGGGAGCGAATCACAGATACGCAGTATTTT. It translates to CASSRRERITDTQYF.

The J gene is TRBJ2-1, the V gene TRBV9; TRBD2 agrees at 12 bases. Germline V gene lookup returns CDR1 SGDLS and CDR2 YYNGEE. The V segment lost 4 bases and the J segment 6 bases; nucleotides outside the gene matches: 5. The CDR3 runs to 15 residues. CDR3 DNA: TGTGCCAGCAGCCCTAGCGGGAGGGTGACCAATGAGCAGTTCTTC. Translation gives CASSPSGRVTNEQFF.

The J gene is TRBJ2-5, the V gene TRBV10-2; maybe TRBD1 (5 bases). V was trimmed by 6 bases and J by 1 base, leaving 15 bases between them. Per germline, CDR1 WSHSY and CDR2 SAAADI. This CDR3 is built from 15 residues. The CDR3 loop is CASRASGMAQETQYF. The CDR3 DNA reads TGCGCCAGCAGGGCGTCAGGGATGGCCCAAGAGACCCAGTACTTC.

CDR3 coding DNA: TGTGCCATCGCGGCCGAGTTGGGACTAGCGGGACTTGAGCAGTTCTTC. This gives the protein CAIAAELGLAGLEQFF. V gene TRBV10-3 combines with J gene TRBJ2-1, with 13 bases aligning to TRBD2. Germline trimming cut 8 bases from V and 9 bases from J; bases unmatched to any gene: 13. CDR1 and CDR2 from the germline V gene are ENHRY and SYGVKD. CDR3 size: 16 residues.